The rows below give T cell receptor beta chains drawn from one sample of a study of blood T cell repertoires in COVID-19. Assay: immunoSEQ multiplex PCR; the TCRdb copy retains only in-frame clones and omits some. Of approximately 100,000 clones listed, roughly two thirds are singletons. Source material: peripheral blood. These receptors originate from a man older than 75 with acute or convalescent COVID-19. CDR3s include the opening cysteine and the closing phenylalanine or tryptophan. D genes are given only for firm matches. Size tells how often a clone was seen (once, few, many) or the class of an expanded clone, and some rows leave it out.

v_gene	d_gene	j_gene	abundance	CDR3aa	CDR3nt
TRBV20-1	NA	TRBJ2-7	once	CSANSGHEQYF	TGCAGTGCTAATAGTGGGCACGAGCAGTACTTC
TRBV18	TRBD1	TRBJ1-1	NA	CASSGTGGGGGTEAFF	TGTGCCAGCTCAGGGACAGGAGGGGGGGGAGGCACTGAAGCTTTCTTT
TRBV6-5	NA	TRBJ2-3	NA	CASSYPRLGRTDTQYF	TGTGCCAGCAGCTACCCGAGATTGGGGCGCACAGATACGCAGTATTTT
TRBV29-1	NA	TRBJ2-3	NA	CSVDREDTQYF	TGCAGCGTTGACAGGGAAGATACGCAGTATTTT
TRBV9	TRBD2	TRBJ2-7	NA	CASSVSSGRSYEQYF	TGTGCCAGCAGCGTATCTAGCGGGAGGTCCTACGAGCAGTACTTC
TRBV28	NA	TRBJ1-2	NA	CAHGRVGYTF	TGTGCCCACGGCAGGGTCGGCTACACCTTC
TRBV7-9	NA	TRBJ1-4	NA	CASSFSDKPKVFF	TGTGCCAGCAGCTTCTCCGACAAGCCCAAAGTGTTTTTT
TRBV4-3	NA	TRBJ2-5	NA	CASPRRTAGPTQYF	TGCGCCAGCCCACGACGCACCGCGGGGCCAACCCAGTACTTC
TRBV11-2	NA	TRBJ2-1	NA	CASSLDRSSSYNEQFF	TGTGCCAGCAGCTTAGATCGGAGCAGCTCCTACAATGAGCAGTTCTTC
TRBV29-1	TRBD1	TRBJ1-2	NA	CSVEDVGQVVGYTF	TGCAGCGTTGAAGATGTGGGACAGGTTGTCGGCTACACCTTC
TRBV5-1	NA	TRBJ1-4	NA	CASSLEGGQYNEKLFF	TGCGCCAGCAGCTTGGAAGGAGGACAGTATAATGAAAAACTGTTTTTT
TRBV5-1	TRBD1	TRBJ2-1	NA	CASSDGTGDNEQFF	TGCGCCAGCAGCGACGGGACAGGAGACAATGAGCAGTTCTTC
TRBV5-1	NA	TRBJ2-2	NA	CASSLGGVATGELFF	TGCGCCAGCAGCTTGGGGGGAGTGGCCACCGGGGAGCTGTTTTTT
TRBV5-6	TRBD1	TRBJ1-5	NA	CASSWGTGPQPQHF	TGTGCCAGCAGCTGGGGGACAGGGCCTCAGCCCCAGCATTTT
TRBV10-2	TRBD1	TRBJ2-1	few	CASSSLTGRNEQFF	TGCGCCAGCAGTAGTTTGACAGGGAGAAATGAGCAGTTCTTC
TRBV2	NA	TRBJ2-1	NA	CASSGMSYNEQFF	TGTGCCAGCAGTGGTATGTCCTACAATGAGCAGTTCTTC
TRBV6-5	TRBD1	TRBJ2-7	NA	CASSYYQGATPYEQYF	TGTGCCAGCAGTTACTACCAGGGGGCGACCCCCTACGAGCAGTACTTC